This passage covers 28 T cell receptor beta chains from one sample sequenced in a study of T cells in Graves' hyperthyroidism and ophthalmopathy. What was amplified from RNA transcripts were TCR beta CDR3 regions. First-round RT-PCR targeting the TCR CDR3 was performed with the HTBI primer set. Each CDR3 protein is one row after TCRdb ran MiXCR on the multiplex PCR reads. This sample has about 250,000 distinct CDR3 sequences, with roughly 15% found just once. The sample consisted of blood. These receptors were obtained from a woman aged 50 to 60 with Graves' hyperthyroidism that later progressed to Graves' ophthalmopathy.

The V gene is TRBV4-2, the J gene TRBJ1-5; 7 bases fit TRBD1. The CDR3 spans 15 residues. Unmatched junction bases numbered 9, after V lost 4 bases and J lost 6 bases. Looked up from germline, CDR1 is LGHNA and CDR2 is YNFKEQ. This chain's CDR3 is CASSPRNQGGQPQHF. In DNA, the CDR3 is TGTGCCAGCAGCCCCCGCAACCAGGGGGGTCAGCCCCAGCATTTT.

This clonotype was seen many times. The rearrangement links TRBV20-1 to TRBJ2-7; 9 nucleotides line up with TRBD1. The germline CDR1 and CDR2 sequences are DFQATT and SNEGSKA (reference sequence). This CDR3 comprises 14 residues. V gave up 6 bases and J gave up 1 base; unmatched junction bases: 7. The CDR3 loop reads CSATTGGGSYEQYF. The CDR3, as DNA: TGCAGTGCGACCACAGGGGGCGGATCCTACGAGCAGTACTTC.

The chain carries TRBV9 and TRBJ2-7; TRBD1 matches 8 bases. This CDR3 contains 14 residues. In germline, CDR1 is SGDLS, CDR2 YYNGEE. V trimming: 1 base; J trimming: 5 bases; junction bases outside the gene matches: 5. The CDR3, as DNA: TGTGCCAGCAGCGTAACAGACAGGGGCAACGAGCAGTACTTC. It encodes CASSVTDRGNEQYF.

This chain uses TRBV7-2 with TRBJ2-3; 14 nucleotides line up with TRBD2. Germline CDR1 and CDR2: SGHTA and FQGNSA. The ends lost 5 bases at V and 3 bases at J; junction bases unmatched: 13. The CDR3 loop spans 19 amino acids. CDR3 bases: TGTGCCAGCAGCCAAGATCCCGCACGGACTAGCGGGAGGACAGATACGCAGTATTTT. This translates into CASSQDPARTSGRTDTQYF.

This chain joins TRBV4-1 and TRBJ2-1; possibly TRBD2 for D (6 bases). This CDR3 contains 16 residues. Germline assignment: CDR1 MGHRA and CDR2 YSYEKL. V lost 8 bases to trimming and J lost 3 bases, with 20 bases between them. CDR3 sequence reads: CASRPLGGADYNEQFF. The CDR3 DNA reads as TGCGCCAGCCGGCCTTTGGGGGGAGCTGACTACAATGAGCAGTTCTTC.

There are many counts of this clonotype. V and J are TRBV28 and TRBJ2-3; unclear D gene. Trimming took 3 bases from V and 3 from J, leaving 19 bases between them. The CDR3 is 17 amino acids. Germline V gene data show CDR1 as MDHEN and CDR2 as SYDVKM. The CDR3 sequence: CASSFIPYLQGTDTQYF. The CDR3 coding sequence is TGTGCCAGCAGTTTTATCCCCTACCTCCAAGGGACAGATACGCAGTATTTT. Supplemented by reference TRBV28 and TRBJ2-3, the full variable domain reads DVKVTQSSRYLVKRTGEKVFLECVQDMDHENMFWYRQDPGLGLRLIYFSYDVKMKEKGDIPEGYSVSREKKERFSLILESASTNQTSMYLCASSFIPYLQGTDTQYFGPGTRLTVL.

In its sample, this clonotype was seen a few times. This rearrangement joins TRBV6-5 to TRBJ2-7; D gene ambiguous. V was cut by 2 bases and J by 0 bases, with 2 bases left in between. Germline assignment: CDR1 MNHEY and CDR2 SVGAGI. This CDR3 has 12 amino acids. Written as DNA, the CDR3 is TGTGCCAGCAGTTACAACTCCTACGAGCAGTACTTC. It is translated as CASSYNSYEQYF.

The chain couples TRBV27 to TRBJ1-1; D is possibly TRBD1 (6 bases). Looked up from germline, CDR1 is MNHEY and CDR2 is SMNVEV (reference sequence). V lost 4 bases, J lost 5 bases, and 11 bases lay in between. The CDR3 runs 13 residues. The CDR3 region is CASSWRGGTEAFF. CDR3 DNA: TGTGCCAGCAGTTGGAGGGGGGGGACTGAAGCTTTCTTT.

This clonotype was seen a few times. This chain uses TRBV18 with TRBJ1-4; D call uncertain. The germline V gene encodes CDR1 KGHSH and CDR2 LQKENI. Deletions cut 2 bases from V and 8 bases from J, with 12 bases between. The CDR3 has 14 residues. In DNA form, the CDR3 reads TGTGCCAGCTCACCATCGGGGTCTGGAGAAAAACTGTTTTTT. Translated: CASSPSGSGEKLFF.

This chain connects TRBV20-1 to TRBJ1-5, with no clear D. With 6 bases removed from V and 6 bases from J, the gap between germline ends came to 15 bases. The CDR3 consists of 13 residues. CDR1 DFQATT and CDR2 SNEGSKA come from the germline V gene (reference sequence). CDR3 amino acids: CSADEDRAQPQHF. Written as DNA, the CDR3 is TGCAGTGCCGACGAAGATAGGGCTCAGCCCCAGCATTTT.

This clonotype was counted a few times. This rearrangement joins TRBV7-6 to TRBJ1-1; D is possibly TRBD1 (5 bases). Germline values: CDR1 SGHVS, CDR2 FNYEAQ. This CDR3 has 17 amino acids. V was clipped by 1 base and J by 4 bases, with 19 bases between them. The CDR3 spells CASSLGPLGGGVTEAFF. The DNA of the CDR3 is TGTGCCAGCAGCTTAGGACCCCTCGGGGGGGGAGTCACTGAAGCTTTCTTT.

This clonotype has at least ten counts. J is TRBJ1-5 and V is TRBV18; no firm D call. The germline CDR1 and CDR2 sequences are KGHSH and LQKENI. V lost 3 bases to trimming and J lost 4 bases, with 13 bases between them. This CDR3 has 15 residues. In DNA form, the CDR3 reads TGTGCCAGCTCACCCCAGGCCAACGCGAATCAGCCCCAGCATTTT. Translating it yields CASSPQANANQPQHF.

At least ten counts were recorded for this clonotype. The V and J genes are TRBV6-5 and TRBJ2-4; D call uncertain. The CDR3 length is 14 residues. The V end was cut by 3 bases, the J end by 5 bases, with 11 bases between. Germline V gene sequence: CDR1 MNHEY, CDR2 SVGAGI. CDR3 bases: TGTGCCAGCAGTTATAGTCGTCGTCAAAACATTCAGTACTTC. Encoded protein: CASSYSRRQNIQYF.

Note on this clonotype: This clone may be a read error of a much larger clone one base away. The rearrangement joins TRBV28 to TRBJ2-7, with D maybe TRBD1 (6 bases). Germline values: CDR1 MDHEN, CDR2 SYDVKM. The CDR3 totals 13 residues. The CDR3 DNA sequence: TGTGCCAGCACTCTGACAGGATCCTACGAGCAGCACTTC. Amino acids: CASTLTGSYEQHF.

This clonotype was seen at least ten times. The chain combines TRBV12-3 or TRBV12-4 with TRBJ1-2, with a possible D match to TRBD1 (6 bases). V was shortened by 5 bases and J by 0 bases, with 13 bases between the two germline ends. The CDR3 extends over 15 amino acids. CDR3 coding DNA: TGTGCCAGCAGTACCCGGGACAAGGCTAACTATGGCTACACCTTC. As protein: CASSTRDKANYGYTF.

This clonotype was seen many times. The chain is built from TRBV6-2 or TRBV6-3 and TRBJ2-2; TRBD1 might be the D (5 bases). Germline-derived CDR1 and CDR2 are MNHEY and SVGEGT. V lost 0 bases, J lost 3 bases, and 5 bases lay in between. The CDR3 runs to 14 residues. The CDR3 nucleotides are TGTGCCAGCAGTTACTCAGGGGACACCGGGGAGCTGTTTTTT. Its protein is CASSYSGDTGELFF.

This clonotype was picked up many times. This rearrangement joins TRBV10-3 to TRBJ2-4; 13 positions match TRBD2. Unmatched junction bases numbered 7, after V lost 9 bases and J lost 2 bases. The CDR3 is 16 amino acids. In germline, CDR1 is ENHRY, CDR2 SYGVKD. CDR3 bases: TGTGCCATTGGGACTAGCGGGATCGGTTCCAAAAACATTCAGTACTTC. As protein: CAIGTSGIGSKNIQYF.

This clonotype was counted many times. The V call is TRBV11-2, the J call TRBJ2-3, with 8 positions matching TRBD1. J lost 3 bases, V lost 4 bases, and 12 bases had no gene match. Looked up from germline, CDR1 is SGHAT and CDR2 is FQNNGV. CDR3 length: 17 amino acids. The CDR3 region has the DNA TGTGCCAGCAGCTCGGCCGGGGACAGGAAAGTTACAGATACGCAGTATTTT. Translated: CASSSAGDRKVTDTQYF. The full variable domain, rest sourced from reference TRBV11-2 and TRBJ2-3, is EAGVAQSPRYKIIEKRQSVAFWCNPISGHATLYWYQQILGQGPKLLIQFQNNGVVDDSQLPKDRFSAERLKGVDSTLKIQPAKLEDSAVYLCASSSAGDRKVTDTQYFGPGTRLTVL.

This clonotype was found many times. V is TRBV28 and J is TRBJ1-5, with 8 nucleotides matching TRBD1. This CDR3 has 15 residues. V lost 9 bases, J lost 3 bases, and 10 bases stayed unmatched. Germline values: CDR1 MDHEN, CDR2 SYDVKM. This chain's CDR3 is CASNTGTGNNQPQHF. DNA of the CDR3: TGTGCCAGTAATACCGGGACAGGCAACAATCAGCCCCAGCATTTT. The variable domain in full, completed from reference TRBV28 and TRBJ1-5, reads DVKVTQSSRYLVKRTGEKVFLECVQDMDHENMFWYRQDPGLGLRLIYFSYDVKMKEKGDIPEGYSVSREKKERFSLILESASTNQTSMYLCASNTGTGNNQPQHFGDGTRLSIL.

Regarding this clonotype: Germline is not matched at one junction end, which may reflect a read error. This chain joins TRBV9 and TRBJ1-1, with D unclear. Germline-derived CDR1 and CDR2 are SGDLS and YYNGEE. This CDR3 spans 14 amino acids. CDR3 DNA sequence: TGTGCCGGCAGCGTAGTGGGAACGAACACTGAAGCTTTCTTT. Its protein product is CAGSVVGTNTEAFF.

This clonotype was seen ten or more times. This sequence joins TRBV7-9 and TRBJ2-1; D might be TRBD2 (5 bases). The length of the CDR3 is 14 residues. Deletions cut 3 bases from V and 7 bases from J, with 13 bases between. Looked up from germline, CDR1 is SEHNR and CDR2 is FQNEAQ (reference sequence). The CDR3 spells CASSFTRILNEQFF. CDR3 in DNA: TGTGCCAGCAGCTTCACTAGGATTTTAAATGAGCAGTTCTTC.

The sample holds many counts of this clonotype. This chain links TRBV5-1 with TRBJ2-3; a weak D match, TRBD2 (6 bases). Deletions cut 4 bases from V and 3 bases from J, with 15 bases between. CDR3 length: 15 amino acids. Germline loops: CDR1 SGHRS, CDR2 YFSETQ. The CDR3 DNA sequence: TGCGCCAGCAGCCTACCAGCGGGTGGGACAGATACGCAGTATTTT. It yields the protein CASSLPAGGTDTQYF.

This clonotype was recorded many times. V gene TRBV7-2 combines with J gene TRBJ2-1, with D hard to call. CDR3 size: 15 residues. V lost 0 bases to trimming and J lost 5 bases, with 11 bases between them. Germline loops: CDR1 SGHTA, CDR2 FQGNSA. CDR3 sequence reads: CASSLARGFNNEQFF. In nucleotides, the CDR3 is TGTGCCAGCAGCTTAGCGCGCGGATTTAACAATGAGCAGTTCTTC. The variable domain in full, completed from reference TRBV7-2 and TRBJ2-1, reads GAGVSQSPSNKVTEKGKDVELRCDPISGHTALYWYRQSLGQGLEFLIYFQGNSAPDKSGLPSDRFSAERTGGSVSTLTIQRTQQEDSAVYLCASSLARGFNNEQFFGPGTRLTVL.

There are many counts of this clonotype. The J gene is TRBJ2-6, the V gene TRBV2, with unresolved D. Germline lookup yields CDR1 SNHLY and CDR2 FYNNEI. V was trimmed by 6 bases and J by 4 bases, leaving 10 bases between them. This CDR3 has 14 amino acids. CDR3 in amino acids: CASRNGAGANVLTF. The CDR3 DNA reads TGTGCCAGCAGAAACGGAGCGGGGGCCAACGTCCTGACTTTC. Drawing the rest from reference TRBV2 and TRBJ2-6, the complete variable domain is EPEVTQTPSHQVTQMGQEVILRCVPISNHLYFYWYRQILGQKVEFLVSFYNNEISEKSEIFDDQFSVERPDGSNFTLKIRSTKLEDSAMYFCASRNGAGANVLTFGAGSRLTVL.

This clonotype was counted ten times or more. CDR3 amino acids: CASSEGYDGYTF. Here the CDR3 DNA reads TGTGCCAGCAGTGAAGGCTACGATGGCTACACCTTC. V and J are TRBV25-1 and TRBJ1-2, with D uncertain. V lost 2 bases, J lost 6 bases, and 7 bases lay in between. The CDR3 spans 12 residues. The germline gives CDR1 MGHDK, CDR2 SYGVNS.

This clonotype was seen ten or more times. V is TRBV20-1 and J is TRBJ2-5, with TRBD1 as a possible D gene (5 bases). V gave up 3 bases and J gave up 3 bases, with 17 bases separating them. The CDR3 has 15 residues. Germline CDR1 is DFQATT and CDR2 is SNEGSKA (reference sequence). The chain's CDR3 is CSARRQWTFEETQYF. CDR3 nucleotide sequence: TGCAGTGCTAGGCGACAGTGGACCTTCGAAGAGACCCAGTACTTC.

There are many counts of this clonotype. This chain uses TRBV6-2 or TRBV6-3 with TRBJ2-5; 11 positions agree with TRBD2. The CDR3 sequence is 18 residues long. Germline CDR1 reads MNHEY; CDR2 reads SVGEGT. Losses at the gene ends were 2 bases for V and 7 bases for J; bases not matched to a gene: 15. Here the CDR3 reads CASSYPLSLAGGTGTQYF. CDR3 DNA sequence: TGTGCCAGCAGTTACCCTCTGTCCCTAGCGGGAGGAACGGGGACCCAGTACTTC.

The chain employs TRBV30 and TRBJ1-2; 7 bases line up with TRBD1. The CDR3 sequence is 12 residues long. V lost 5 bases, J lost 8 bases, and 8 bases stayed unmatched. Germline CDR1 and CDR2: GTSNPN and SVGIG (reference sequence). This CDR3 reads CAWLTGEKGYTF. CDR3 nucleotide sequence: TGTGCCTGGCTTACAGGGGAAAAGGGCTACACCTTC.